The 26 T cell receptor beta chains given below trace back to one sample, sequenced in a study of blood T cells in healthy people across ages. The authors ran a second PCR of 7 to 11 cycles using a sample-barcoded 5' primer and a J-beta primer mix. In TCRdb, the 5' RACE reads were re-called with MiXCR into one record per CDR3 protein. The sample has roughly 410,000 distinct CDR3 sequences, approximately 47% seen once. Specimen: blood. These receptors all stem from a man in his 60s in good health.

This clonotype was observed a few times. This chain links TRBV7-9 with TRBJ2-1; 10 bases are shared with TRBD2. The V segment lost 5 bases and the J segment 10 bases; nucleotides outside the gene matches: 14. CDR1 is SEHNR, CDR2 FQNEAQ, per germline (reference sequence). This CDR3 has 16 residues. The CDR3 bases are TGTGCCAGCAGCATACCAGCGGGAGGGGGAGCGAGGGAGCAGTTCTTC. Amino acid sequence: CASSIPAGGGAREQFF.

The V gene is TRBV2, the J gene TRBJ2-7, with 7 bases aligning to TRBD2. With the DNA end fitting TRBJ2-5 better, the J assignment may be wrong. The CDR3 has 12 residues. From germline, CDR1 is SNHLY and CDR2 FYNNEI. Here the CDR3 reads CASSVGGRTQYF. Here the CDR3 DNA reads TGTGCCAGCAGCGTAGGCGGGAGGACCCAGTACTTC.

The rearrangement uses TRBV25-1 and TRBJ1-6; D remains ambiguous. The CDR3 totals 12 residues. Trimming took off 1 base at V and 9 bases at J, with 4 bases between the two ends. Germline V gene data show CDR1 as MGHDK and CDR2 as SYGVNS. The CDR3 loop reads CASSESLSPLHF. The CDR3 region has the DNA TGTGCCAGCAGTGAATCGCTTTCACCCCTCCACTTT.

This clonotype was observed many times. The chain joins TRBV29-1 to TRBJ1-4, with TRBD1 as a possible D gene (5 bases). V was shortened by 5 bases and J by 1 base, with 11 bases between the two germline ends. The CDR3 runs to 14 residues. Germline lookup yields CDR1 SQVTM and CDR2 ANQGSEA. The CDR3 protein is CSVNSGRTNEKLFF. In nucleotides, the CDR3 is TGCAGCGTTAATTCGGGACGAACTAATGAAAAACTGTTTTTT.

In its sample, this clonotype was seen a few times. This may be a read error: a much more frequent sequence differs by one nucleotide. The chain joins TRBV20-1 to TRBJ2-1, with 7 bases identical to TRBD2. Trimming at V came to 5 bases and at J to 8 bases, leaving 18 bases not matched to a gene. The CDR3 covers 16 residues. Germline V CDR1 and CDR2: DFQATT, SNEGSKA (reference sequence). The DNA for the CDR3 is TGCAGTGCTCAAGCCCAGGGACGAGCGGGATTCGATGAGCAGTTCTTC. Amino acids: CSAQAQGRAGFDEQFF.

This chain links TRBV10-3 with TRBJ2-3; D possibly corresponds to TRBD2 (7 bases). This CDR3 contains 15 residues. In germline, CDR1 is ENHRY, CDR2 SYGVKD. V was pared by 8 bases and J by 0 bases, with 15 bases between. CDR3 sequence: CAIALRGASTDTQYF. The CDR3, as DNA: TGTGCCATCGCCTTACGGGGGGCTAGCACAGATACGCAGTATTTT.

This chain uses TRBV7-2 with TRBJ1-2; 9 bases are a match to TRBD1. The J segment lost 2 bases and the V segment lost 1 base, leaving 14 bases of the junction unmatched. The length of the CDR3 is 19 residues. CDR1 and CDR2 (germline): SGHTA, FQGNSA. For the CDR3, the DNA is TGTGCCAGCAGCTTAGATATGACCGGGACAGGGAGCCCAAACTATGGCTACACCTTC. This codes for CASSLDMTGTGSPNYGYTF.

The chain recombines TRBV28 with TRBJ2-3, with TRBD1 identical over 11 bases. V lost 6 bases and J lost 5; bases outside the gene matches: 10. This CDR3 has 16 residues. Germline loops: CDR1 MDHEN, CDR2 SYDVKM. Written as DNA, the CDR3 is TGTGCCAGCAGATCGCGGACAGGGGGCGTCTTAGATACGCAGTATTTT. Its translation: CASRSRTGGVLDTQYF.

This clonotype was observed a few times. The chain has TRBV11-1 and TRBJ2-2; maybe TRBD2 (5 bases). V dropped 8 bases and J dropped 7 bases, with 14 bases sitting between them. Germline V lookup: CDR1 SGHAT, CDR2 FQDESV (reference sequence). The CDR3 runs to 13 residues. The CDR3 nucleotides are TGTGCCAGCGGGAGAGGGTATAGCGGGGAGCTGTTTTTT. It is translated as CASGRGYSGELFF.

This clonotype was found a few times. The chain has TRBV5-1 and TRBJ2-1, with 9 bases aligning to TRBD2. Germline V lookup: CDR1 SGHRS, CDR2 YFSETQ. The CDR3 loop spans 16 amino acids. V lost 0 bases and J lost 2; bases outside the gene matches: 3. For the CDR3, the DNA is TGCGCCAGCAGCTTGGCTGCGGGGGGGCCCTACAATGAGCAGTTCTTC. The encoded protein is CASSLAAGGPYNEQFF. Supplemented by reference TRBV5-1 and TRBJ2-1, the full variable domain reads KAGVTQTPRYLIKTRGQQVTLSCSPISGHRSVSWYQQTPGQGLQFLFEYFSETQRNKGNFPGRFSGRQFSNSRSEMNVSTLELGDSALYLCASSLAAGGPYNEQFFGPGTRLTVL.

CDR3 residues: CASARGRETQYF. CDR3 coding DNA: TGTGCCAGCGCTCGGGGGAGGGAGACCCAGTACTTC. The gene calls are TRBV7-9 and TRBJ2-5, with a weak D call TRBD2 (6 bases). The CDR3 loop spans 12 amino acids. Trimming stripped 8 bases from V and 5 bases from J, with 12 bases between. CDR1 is SEHNR, CDR2 FQNEAQ, per germline (reference sequence). The complete variable domain, with remaining parts taken from reference TRBV7-9 and TRBJ2-5, reads DTGVSQNPRHKITKRGQNVTFRCDPISEHNRLYWYRQTLGQGPEFLTYFQNEAQLEKSRLLSDRFSAERPKGSFSTLEIQRTEQGDSAMYLCASARGRETQYFGPGTRLLVL.

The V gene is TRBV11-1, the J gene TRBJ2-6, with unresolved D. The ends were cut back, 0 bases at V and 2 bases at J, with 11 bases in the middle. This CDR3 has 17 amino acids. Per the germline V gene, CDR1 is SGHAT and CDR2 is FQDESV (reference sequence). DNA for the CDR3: TGTGCCAGCAGCTTAGCCCGGCGTGGGGCTGGGGCCAACGTCCTGACTTTC. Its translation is CASSLARRGAGANVLTF.

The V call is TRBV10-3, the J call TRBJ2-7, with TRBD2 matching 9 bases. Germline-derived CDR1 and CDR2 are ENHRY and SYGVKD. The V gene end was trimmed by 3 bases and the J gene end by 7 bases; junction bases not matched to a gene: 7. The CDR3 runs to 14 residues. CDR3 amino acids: CAISDLAGSEEQYF. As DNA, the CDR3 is TGTGCCATCAGTGATCTAGCGGGATCGGAGGAGCAGTACTTC.

CDR3 protein: CATSRVPRGQETQYF. In DNA, the CDR3 is TGTGCCACCAGCAGAGTTCCACGGGGACAAGAGACCCAGTACTTC. The gene calls are TRBV15 and TRBJ2-4; tentatively, D is TRBD2 (5 bases). Matching the DNA end better, TRBJ2-5 makes the J call doubtful. Germline V gene data show CDR1 as LNHNV and CDR2 as YYDKDF (reference sequence). This CDR3 contains 15 residues.

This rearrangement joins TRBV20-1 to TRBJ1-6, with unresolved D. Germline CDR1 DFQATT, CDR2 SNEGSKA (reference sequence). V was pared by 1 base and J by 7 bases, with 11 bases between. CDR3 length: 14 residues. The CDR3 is CSARGGNGNSPLHF. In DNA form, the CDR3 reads TGCAGTGCTAGAGGAGGGAATGGGAATTCACCCCTCCACTTT.

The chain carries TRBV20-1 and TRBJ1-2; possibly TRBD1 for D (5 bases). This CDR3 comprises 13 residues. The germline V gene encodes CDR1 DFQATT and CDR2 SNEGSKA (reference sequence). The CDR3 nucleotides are TGCAGCGCTCCCTGGACACCCAACTATGGCTACACCTTC. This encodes CSAPWTPNYGYTF.

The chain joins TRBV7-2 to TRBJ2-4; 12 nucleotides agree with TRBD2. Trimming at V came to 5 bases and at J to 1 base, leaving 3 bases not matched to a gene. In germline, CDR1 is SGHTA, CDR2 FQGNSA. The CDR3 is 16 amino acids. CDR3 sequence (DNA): TGTGCCAGCAGCCCTAGCGGGAGGGGTGCCAAAAACATTCAGTACTTC. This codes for CASSPSGRGAKNIQYF.

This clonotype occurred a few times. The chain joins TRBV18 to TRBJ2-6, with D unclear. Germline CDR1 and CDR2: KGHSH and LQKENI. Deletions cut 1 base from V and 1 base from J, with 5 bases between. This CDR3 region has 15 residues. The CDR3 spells CASSPRESGANVLTF. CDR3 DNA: TGTGCCAGCTCACCACGGGAATCTGGGGCCAACGTCCTGACTTTC.

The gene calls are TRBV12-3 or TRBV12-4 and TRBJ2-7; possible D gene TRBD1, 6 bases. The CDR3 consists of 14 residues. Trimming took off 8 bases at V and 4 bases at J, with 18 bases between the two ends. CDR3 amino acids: CASSVDRINYEQYF. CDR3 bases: TGTGCCAGCTCCGTCGACAGGATTAATTACGAGCAGTACTTC.

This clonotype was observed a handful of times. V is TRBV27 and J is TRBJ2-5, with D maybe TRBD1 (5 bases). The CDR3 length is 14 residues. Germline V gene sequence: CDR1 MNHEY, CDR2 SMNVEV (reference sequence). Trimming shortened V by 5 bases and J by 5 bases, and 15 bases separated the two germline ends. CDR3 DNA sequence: TGTGCCAGCAGTGCCGCAGGGTCCCGGGAGACCCAGTACTTC. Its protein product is CASSAAGSRETQYF.

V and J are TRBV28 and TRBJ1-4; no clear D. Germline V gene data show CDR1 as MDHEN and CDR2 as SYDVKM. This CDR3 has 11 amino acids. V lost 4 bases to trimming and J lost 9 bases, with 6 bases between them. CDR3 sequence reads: CASSSGKKLFF. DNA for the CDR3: TGTGCCAGCAGTTCGGGGAAAAAACTGTTTTTT.

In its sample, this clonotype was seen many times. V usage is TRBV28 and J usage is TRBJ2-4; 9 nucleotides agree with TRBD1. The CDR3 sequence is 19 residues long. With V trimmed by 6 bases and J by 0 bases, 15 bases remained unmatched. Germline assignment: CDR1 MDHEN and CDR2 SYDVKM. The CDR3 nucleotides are TGTGCCAGCAGCCTAGGGACAGGGAGAGGTTTTGGAGCCAAAAACATTCAGTACTTC. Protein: CASSLGTGRGFGAKNIQYF.

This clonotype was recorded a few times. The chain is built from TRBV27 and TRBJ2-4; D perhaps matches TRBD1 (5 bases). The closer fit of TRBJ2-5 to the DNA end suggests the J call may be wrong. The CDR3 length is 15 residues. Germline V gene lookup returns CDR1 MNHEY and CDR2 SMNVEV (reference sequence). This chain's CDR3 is CASSYSLGNRETQYF. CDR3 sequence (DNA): TGTGCCAGCAGTTACTCGTTAGGGAACAGGGAGACCCAGTACTTC.

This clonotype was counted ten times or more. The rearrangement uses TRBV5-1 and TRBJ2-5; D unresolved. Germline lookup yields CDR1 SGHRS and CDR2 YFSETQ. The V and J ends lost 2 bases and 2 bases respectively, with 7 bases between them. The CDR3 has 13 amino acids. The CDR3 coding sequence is TGCGCCAGCAGCTTCGGGCTTCAAGAGACCCAGTACTTC. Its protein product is CASSFGLQETQYF.

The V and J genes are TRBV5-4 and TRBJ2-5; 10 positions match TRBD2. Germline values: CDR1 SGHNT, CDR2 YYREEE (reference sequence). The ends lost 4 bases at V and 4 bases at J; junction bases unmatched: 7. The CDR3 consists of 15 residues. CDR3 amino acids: CASSPPVAGGETQYF. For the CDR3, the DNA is TGTGCCAGCAGCCCCCCAGTAGCGGGGGGAGAGACCCAGTACTTC. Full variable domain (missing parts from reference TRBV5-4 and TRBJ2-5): ETGVTQSPTHLIKTRGQQVTLRCSSQSGHNTVSWYQQALGQGPQFIFQYYREEENGRGNFPPRFSGLQFPNYSSELNVNALELDDSALYLCASSPPVAGGETQYFGPGTRLLVL.

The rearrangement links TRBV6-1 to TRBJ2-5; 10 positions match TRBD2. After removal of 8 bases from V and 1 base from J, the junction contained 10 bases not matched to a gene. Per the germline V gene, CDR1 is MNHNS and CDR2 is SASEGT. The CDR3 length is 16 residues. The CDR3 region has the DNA TGTGCCAGCTCACAAGCGGGAGGGAGGCCCCAAGAGACCCAGTACTTC. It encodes CASSQAGGRPQETQYF.